This passage covers 29 T cell receptor beta chains from one sample sequenced in a study of blood T cell repertoires in COVID-19. The method was immunoSEQ multiplex PCR; TCRdb's version includes in-frame clones alone and lacks a portion of them. The sample has about 230,000 clones, around 84% seen once. Source material: PBMCs or T cells enriched from blood (not recorded which). The receptors come from a man younger than 35 who had recovered from COVID-19.

The gene calls are TRBV12-3 or TRBV12-4 and TRBJ2-5, with TRBD1 identical over 8 bases. There are 13 residues in the CDR3. V was clipped by 6 bases and J by 4 bases; unmatched bases: 4. The CDR3 reads CASSITGGETQYF. The CDR3 DNA reads TGTGCCAGCAGCATAACAGGGGGAGAGACCCAGTACTTC.

The chain couples TRBV19 to TRBJ2-5, with 14 bases that match TRBD2. Germline loops: CDR1 LNHDA, CDR2 SQIVND (reference sequence). With V trimmed by 3 bases and J by 5 bases, 5 bases remained unmatched. This CDR3 has 16 residues. The CDR3 loop is CASSIWTSGGMETQYF. The CDR3 nucleotides read TGTGCCAGTAGTATTTGGACTAGCGGGGGGATGGAGACCCAGTACTTC.

J is TRBJ2-6 and V is TRBV21-1; TRBD2 is taken as the D call from the table, unchecked against the DNA. TRBV21-1 is a recognized pseudogene. The CDR3 is 18 residues long. CDR3 in DNA: TGTGCCAGCAGCATCCGGACTAGCGGGAGATCTGGGGCCAACGTCCTGACTTTC. Its translation is CASSIRTSGRSGANVLTF.

The chain is built from TRBV19 and TRBJ2-1; 7 positions agree with TRBD2. The V gene end was trimmed by 4 bases and the J gene end by 3 bases; junction bases not matched to a gene: 6. The CDR3 runs to 15 residues. The germline CDR1 and CDR2 sequences are LNHDA and SQIVND (reference sequence). DNA for the CDR3: TGTGCCAGTAGTACCACAGCGGGAAACTACAATGAGCAGTTCTTC. It yields the protein CASSTTAGNYNEQFF.

This clone was counted only a few times. The chain is built from TRBV7-2 and TRBJ2-7; 9 bases match TRBD2. The ends lost 4 bases at V and 0 bases at J; junction bases unmatched: 7. CDR1 is SGHTA and CDR2 is FQGNSA in the germline V gene. CDR3 length: 16 residues. CDR3: CASSSGGLAPSYEQYF. The CDR3, as DNA: TGTGCCAGCAGCTCCGGAGGACTAGCGCCCTCCTACGAGCAGTACTTC. Drawing the rest from reference TRBV7-2 and TRBJ2-7, the complete variable domain is GAGVSQSPSNKVTEKGKDVELRCDPISGHTALYWYRQSLGQGLEFLIYFQGNSAPDKSGLPSDRFSAERTGGSVSTLTIQRTQQEDSAVYLCASSSGGLAPSYEQYFGPGTRLTVT.

The chain employs TRBV4-1 and TRBJ1-2; the D gene is possibly TRBD1 (5 bases). The CDR3 runs to 12 residues. Trimming pared 4 bases from V and 8 bases from J, leaving 11 bases between. In germline, CDR1 is MGHRA, CDR2 YSYEKL. CDR3 protein: CASSLDGAGYTF. CDR3 coding DNA: TGCGCCAGCAGCCTTGATGGGGCAGGCTACACCTTC.

This sequence joins TRBV6-5 and TRBJ2-7; D may be TRBD2 (6 bases). Germline V lookup: CDR1 MNHEY, CDR2 SVGAGI. The CDR3 is 15 residues long. V lost 2 bases to trimming and J lost 1 base, with 12 bases between them. CDR3 nucleotide sequence: TGTGCCAGCAGTTACGACGGGGGTCCTTCCTACGAGCAGTACTTC. It is translated as CASSYDGGPSYEQYF.

The chain links TRBV6-5 to TRBJ2-3; D possibly corresponds to TRBD2 (6 bases). V gave up 8 bases and J gave up 5 bases, with 11 bases separating them. The CDR3 loop spans 12 amino acids. From germline, CDR1 is MNHEY and CDR2 SVGAGI. CDR3 loop: CASRGSGDTQYF. CDR3 nucleotides: TGTGCCAGCCGGGGGTCCGGAGATACGCAGTATTTT.

V usage is TRBV19 and J usage is TRBJ1-2; D might be TRBD1 (6 bases). Germline CDR1 is LNHDA and CDR2 is SQIVND (reference sequence). With 8 bases removed from V and 0 bases from J, the gap between germline ends came to 13 bases. The CDR3 extends over 14 amino acids. The CDR3 coding sequence is TGTGCCAGTGGTCCGGGACAATCTAACTATGGCTACACCTTC. Amino acids: CASGPGQSNYGYTF.

The chain uses TRBV7-9 and TRBJ1-2; TRBD1 agrees at 7 bases. Germline V CDR1 and CDR2: SEHNR, FQNEAQ (reference sequence). CDR3 length: 16 residues. Losses at the gene ends were 5 bases for V and 1 base for J; bases not matched to a gene: 10. The CDR3: CASSPRGAALNYGYTF. The CDR3 DNA sequence: TGTGCCAGCAGCCCCAGGGGGGCGGCCCTTAACTATGGCTACACCTTC.

The chain couples TRBV27 to TRBJ2-2; D might be TRBD1 (6 bases). The V end lost 2 bases, the J end lost 5 bases, and 18 bases lay between the germline ends. The CDR3 has 17 amino acids. CDR1 and CDR2 (germline): MNHEY, SMNVEV (reference sequence). The DNA of the CDR3 is TGTGCCAGCAGTTTAACGGCCCGACAGGCCAGGACCGGGGAGCTGTTTTTT. Translating it yields CASSLTARQARTGELFF.

The genes are TRBV19 and TRBJ2-7; maybe TRBD2 (6 bases). This CDR3 has 16 residues. Germline V gene lookup returns CDR1 LNHDA and CDR2 SQIVND (reference sequence). With 3 bases removed from V and 1 base from J, the gap between germline ends came to 16 bases. The CDR3 sequence: CASSMRRISGSYEQYF. As DNA, the CDR3 is TGTGCCAGTAGTATGCGCAGGATCAGCGGGTCCTACGAGCAGTACTTC.

The chain couples TRBV7-3 to TRBJ2-1, with 8 bases identical to TRBD2. The CDR3 has 15 residues. J lost 7 bases, V lost 4 bases, and 9 bases had no gene match. Germline V CDR1 and CDR2: SGHTA, FQGTGA. The CDR3 coding sequence is TGTGCCAGCAGCTCCCAAGCGGGAGTGTTTAATGAGCAGTTCTTC. Translating gives CASSSQAGVFNEQFF.

The CDR3 reads CASSQPGVYTEAFF. Here the CDR3 DNA reads TGTGCCAGCAGCCAGCCAGGGGTTTACACTGAAGCTTTCTTT. V usage is TRBV3-1 (or the pseudogene TRBV3-2) and J usage is TRBJ1-1, with D maybe TRBD1 (6 bases). V was trimmed by 3 bases and J by 3 bases, leaving 11 bases between them. There are 14 residues in the CDR3. Germline V gene lookup returns CDR1 LGHDT and CDR2 YNNKEL (reference sequence).

The gene calls are TRBV7-2 and TRBJ2-5, with D perhaps TRBD2 (6 bases). The V end lost 4 bases, the J end lost 5 bases, and 17 bases lay between the germline ends. This CDR3 has 15 amino acids. From germline, CDR1 is SGHTA and CDR2 FQGNSA. CDR3 DNA: TGTGCCAGCAGCTCCGCAACCTCGGGGGTGGAGACCCAGTACTTC. Translated, it gives CASSSATSGVETQYF.

This sequence joins TRBV18 and TRBJ1-2, with a weak D call TRBD1 (6 bases). The CDR3 spans 14 residues. The germline V gene has CDR1 KGHSH and CDR2 LQKENI. Trimming pared 3 bases from V and 4 bases from J, leaving 12 bases between. The CDR3 spells CASSPVTGPYGYTF. The CDR3 DNA follows: TGTGCCAGCTCACCCGTGACAGGCCCCTATGGCTACACCTTC. Together with reference TRBV18 and TRBJ1-2, the CDR3 gives the full variable domain: NAGVMQNPRHLVRRRGQEARLRCSPMKGHSHVYWYRQLPEEGLKFMVYLQKENIIDESGMPKERFSAEFPKEGPSILRIQQVVRGDSAAYFCASSPVTGPYGYTFGSGTRLTVV.

The chain employs TRBV18 and TRBJ2-6, with D possibly TRBD1 on 5 matching bases. V lost 3 bases and J 3 bases, leaving 18 bases between the germline ends. CDR3 length equals 18 residues. The germline gives CDR1 KGHSH, CDR2 LQKENI. CDR3 residues: CASSPRDSSMSGANVLTF. CDR3 bases: TGTGCCAGCTCACCCCGAGACAGCTCTATGAGTGGGGCCAACGTCCTGACTTTC.

This chain joins TRBV5-6 and TRBJ2-3; 8 positions match TRBD1. This CDR3 has 18 residues. Germline V gives CDR1 SGHDT, CDR2 YYEEEE. J gave up 3 bases and V 0 bases, and 12 bases lay outside the gene matches. CDR3 loop: CASSLVGRRGHGTDTQYF. DNA for the CDR3: TGTGCCAGCAGCTTGGTGGGGCGCAGGGGGCATGGTACAGATACGCAGTATTTT.

The chain carries TRBV24-1 and TRBJ2-1; 10 bases match TRBD1. V shed 5 bases and J 4 bases; nucleotides not matched to a gene: 4. Germline lookup yields CDR1 KGHDR and CDR2 SFDVKD. This CDR3 spans 15 amino acids. CDR3 loop: CATSVDRGKYNEQFF. Written as DNA, the CDR3 is TGTGCCACCAGTGTGGACAGGGGGAAATACAATGAGCAGTTCTTC.

CDR3 coding DNA: TGTGCCAGCAGCTTAATTACAGGGAACACCGGGGAGCTGTTTTTT. It encodes CASSLITGNTGELFF. The chain has TRBV11-2 and TRBJ2-2; perhaps TRBD1 as D (5 bases). Per germline, CDR1 SGHAT and CDR2 FQNNGV. Trimming removed 2 bases from V and 1 base from J, with 8 bases in between. The CDR3 contains 15 residues.

This rearrangement joins TRBV5-1 to TRBJ2-4, with a weak D call TRBD1 (6 bases). Looked up from germline, CDR1 is SGHRS and CDR2 is YFSETQ. There are 16 residues in the CDR3. V gave up 1 base and J gave up 0 bases, with 11 bases separating them. The CDR3 loop reads CASSLTGSLAKNIQYF. CDR3 DNA: TGCGCCAGCAGCTTGACAGGGAGCCTAGCCAAAAACATTCAGTACTTC.

The V and J genes are TRBV12-3 or TRBV12-4 and TRBJ2-1, with D unclear. V gave up 6 bases and J gave up 7 bases, with 13 bases separating them. The CDR3 is 13 amino acids. CDR3 DNA: TGTGCCAGCAGCCCAAACCTACTTAATGAGCAGTTCTTC. The encoded protein is CASSPNLLNEQFF.

This rearrangement joins TRBV15 to TRBJ2-1; the D gene is possibly TRBD1 (5 bases). In germline, CDR1 is LNHNV, CDR2 YYDKDF (reference sequence). Trimming shortened V by 0 bases and J by 6 bases, and 12 bases separated the two germline ends. This CDR3 spans 15 amino acids. This CDR3 reads CATSRDFAGRNEQFF. CDR3 DNA: TGTGCCACCAGCAGAGATTTTGCAGGGCGCAATGAGCAGTTCTTC.

The gene calls are TRBV27 and TRBJ1-2, with D tentatively TRBD1 (6 bases). V was cut by 4 bases and J by 6 bases, with 15 bases left in between. Germline V gene sequence: CDR1 MNHEY, CDR2 SMNVEV (reference sequence). This CDR3 is 14 amino acids long. This CDR3 is CASSSHREYDGYTF. CDR3 nucleotides: TGTGCCAGCAGTTCGCACAGGGAGTACGATGGCTACACCTTC.

With respect to this clone: Other DNA sequences of this sample code for an identical CDR3. This chain links TRBV7-9 with TRBJ1-1, with a possible D match to TRBD1 (6 bases). This CDR3 spans 13 amino acids. The germline V and J ends were trimmed by 5 bases and 1 base, with 8 bases remaining between them. Germline assignment: CDR1 SEHNR and CDR2 FQNEAQ (reference sequence). CDR3 sequence reads: CASSLQGNTEAFF. CDR3 coding DNA: TGTGCCAGCAGCCTACAGGGGAACACTGAAGCTTTCTTT.

V and J are TRBV3-1 (or the pseudogene TRBV3-2) and TRBJ1-2; D is unclear. With 4 bases removed from V and 3 bases from J, the gap between germline ends came to 12 bases. From germline, CDR1 is LGHDT and CDR2 YNNKEL (reference sequence). The CDR3 consists of 14 residues. DNA for the CDR3: TGTGCCAGCAGCCTCGGGATAGGCCACTATGGCTACACCTTC. Protein: CASSLGIGHYGYTF.

The chain uses TRBV19 and TRBJ1-3; possibly TRBD1 for D (6 bases). Trimming removed 6 bases at V and 4 bases at J, with 10 bases between. The germline V gene encodes CDR1 LNHDA and CDR2 SQIVND (reference sequence). CDR3 length: 13 amino acids. CDR3 amino acids: CASSTDRGNTIYF. The CDR3 bases are TGTGCCAGTAGCACAGACAGGGGAAACACCATATATTTT.

The genes are TRBV7-2 and TRBJ2-2, with 12 nucleotides matching TRBD1. The ends lost 6 bases at V and 5 bases at J; junction bases unmatched: 7. Germline CDR1 reads SGHTA; CDR2 reads FQGNSA. This CDR3 region has 16 residues. The chain's CDR3 is CASRSGTGGWTGELFF. CDR3 bases: TGTGCCAGCAGGTCCGGGACAGGGGGCTGGACCGGGGAGCTGTTTTTT.

The chain joins TRBV5-1 to TRBJ2-7; 11 nucleotides match TRBD1. CDR1 SGHRS and CDR2 YFSETQ come from the germline V gene. Unmatched junction bases numbered 2, after V lost 0 bases and J lost 3 bases. This CDR3 is built from 15 residues. CDR3 in DNA: TGCGCCAGCAGCTTGGGGACAGGGGGCTTCTACGAGCAGTACTTC. This codes for CASSLGTGGFYEQYF.